These T cell receptor beta chains were read from a single sample in a study of blood T cell repertoires in COVID-19. This table comes from immunoSEQ multiplex PCR, and its TCRdb copy is limited to in-frame clones, with some not included. Here the sample spans a few hundred thousand clones, 75% to 85% being singletons. Sequences were obtained from PBMCs or T cells enriched from blood (not recorded which). These receptors were obtained from a man aged 35-49 years who had recovered from COVID-19. CDR3s include the opening cysteine and the closing phenylalanine or tryptophan. Each record gives: clone size, V gene, CDR3 length, D gene, J gene, CDR3 DNA, CDR3 protein. D genes are given only for firm matches. Size values are once, few and many counts, or a class for expanded clones, and some rows have none.

abundance: -
v_gene: TRBV18
len: 13
d_gene: -
j_gene: TRBJ2-1
CDR3nt: TGTGCCAGCTCACCAGATGAGGGCTTCCGGCCGTTCTTC
CDR3aa: CASSPDEGFRPFF

abundance: -
v_gene: TRBV29-1
len: 15
d_gene: TRBD2
j_gene: TRBJ2-1
CDR3nt: TGCAGCGTTGTCCTCGGGACTAGCCCTCTCAATGAGCAGTTCTTC
CDR3aa: CSVVLGTSPLNEQFF

abundance: -
v_gene: TRBV7-8
len: 16
d_gene: TRBD1
j_gene: TRBJ1-1
CDR3nt: TGTGCCAGCAGCACCCGAGGACAGGGGAGAATGACTGAAGCTTTCTTT
CDR3aa: CASSTRGQGRMTEAFF

abundance: once
v_gene: TRBV3-1/TRBV3-2
len: 20
d_gene: TRBD2
j_gene: TRBJ2-3
CDR3nt: TGTGCCAGCAGCCTCTACTCCACAGCGGGGGGCGGGGATAGCACAGATACGCAGTATTTT
CDR3aa: CASSLYSTAGGGDSTDTQYF

abundance: -
v_gene: TRBV5-4
len: 16
d_gene: TRBD2
j_gene: TRBJ2-3
CDR3nt: TGTGCCAGCAGCTCTAGGACTAGCGGGGCCACAGATACGCAGTATTTT
CDR3aa: CASSSRTSGATDTQYF

abundance: -
v_gene: TRBV5-1
len: 17
d_gene: -
j_gene: TRBJ1-3
CDR3nt: TGCGCCAGCAGCTTGGAACACAGTCCTTTCTCTGGAAACACCATATATTTT
CDR3aa: CASSLEHSPFSGNTIYF

abundance: -
v_gene: TRBV10-1
len: 19
d_gene: TRBD2
j_gene: TRBJ2-1
CDR3nt: TGCGCCAGCAGTGGAAGCGAGGGACTAGCGGGGGAGGGGTACAATGAGCAGTTCTTC
CDR3aa: CASSGSEGLAGEGYNEQFF

abundance: once
v_gene: TRBV21-1
len: 17
d_gene: -
j_gene: TRBJ1-1
CDR3nt: TGTGCCAGCAGTCATGCACCCCCAGGGGAGAGGAACACTGAAGCTTTCTTT
CDR3aa: CASSHAPPGERNTEAFF

abundance: once
v_gene: TRBV7-3
len: 18
d_gene: TRBD1
j_gene: TRBJ2-4
CDR3nt: TGTGCCAGCAGCTCTCGACCCACAGGGGGTGACATCAAAAACATTCAGTACTTC
CDR3aa: CASSSRPTGGDIKNIQYF

abundance: -
v_gene: TRBV5-1
len: 15
d_gene: TRBD2
j_gene: TRBJ2-3
CDR3nt: TGCGCCAGCAGCTCGACTAGCGCCAGCACAGATACGCAGTATTTT
CDR3aa: CASSSTSASTDTQYF

abundance: -
v_gene: TRBV18
len: 15
d_gene: -
j_gene: TRBJ1-3
CDR3nt: TGTGCCAGCTCACATGCAGGGAATTCTGGAAACACCATATATTTT
CDR3aa: CASSHAGNSGNTIYF

abundance: -
v_gene: TRBV19
len: 13
d_gene: TRBD2
j_gene: TRBJ2-1
CDR3nt: TGTGCCAGTAGGACTAGCGGGAGCCATGAGCAGTTCTTC
CDR3aa: CASRTSGSHEQFF

abundance: -
v_gene: TRBV4-1
len: 15
d_gene: -
j_gene: TRBJ2-7
CDR3nt: TGCGCCAGCAGCCAAGTCTTCAGGGGGAGGAACGAGCAGTACTTC
CDR3aa: CASSQVFRGRNEQYF

abundance: once
v_gene: TRBV3-1/TRBV3-2
len: 17
d_gene: -
j_gene: TRBJ2-2
CDR3nt: TGTGCCAGCAGCCAAAACTTAGGGGGTAGTAACACCGGGGAGCTGTTTTTT
CDR3aa: CASSQNLGGSNTGELFF

abundance: once
v_gene: TRBV5-8
len: 13
d_gene: -
j_gene: TRBJ1-1
CDR3nt: TGTGCCAGCAGCGGACAGCTGAACACTGAAGCTTTCTTT
CDR3aa: CASSGQLNTEAFF

abundance: -
v_gene: TRBV7-6
len: 14
d_gene: -
j_gene: TRBJ1-1
CDR3nt: TGTGCCAGCAGCCCTTCCAGGGCGGGGACTGAAGCTTTCTTT
CDR3aa: CASSPSRAGTEAFF